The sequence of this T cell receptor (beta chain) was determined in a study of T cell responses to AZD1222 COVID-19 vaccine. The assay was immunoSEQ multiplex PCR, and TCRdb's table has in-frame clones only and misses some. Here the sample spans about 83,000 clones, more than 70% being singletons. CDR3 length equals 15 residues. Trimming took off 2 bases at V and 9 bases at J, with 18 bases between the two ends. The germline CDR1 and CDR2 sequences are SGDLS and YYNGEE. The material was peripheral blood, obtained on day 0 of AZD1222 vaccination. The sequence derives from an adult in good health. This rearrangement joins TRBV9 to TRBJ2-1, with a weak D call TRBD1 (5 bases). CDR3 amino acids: CASSVVVTGVSEQFF. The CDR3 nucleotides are TGTGCCAGCAGCGTCGTTGTTACAGGCGTCTCTGAGCAGTTCTTC.